Listed below are T cell receptor beta chains from one sample, sequenced in a study of shared clonotypes between healthy human individuals. Assay: immunoSEQ multiplex PCR; the TCRdb copy retains only in-frame clones and omits some. The sample contains over 2 million clones, roughly 95% of which appear only once. The sequenced sample was naive CD8+ T cells sorted from blood. All receptors derive from a man between 18 and 29 years old in good health. Each CDR3 is given with its conserved first and last residue. The D gene is left open where the match is weak. The listing skips clone size in some rows; elsewhere it reads once, few, many or a size class.

d_gene: TRBD2; j_gene: TRBJ2-5; abundance: -; v_gene: TRBV4-2; CDR3nt: TGTGCCAGCAGCCAGGGACTAGAGGAGACCCAGTACTTC; CDR3aa: CASSQGLEETQYF
d_gene: TRBD1; j_gene: TRBJ2-7; abundance: -; v_gene: TRBV19; CDR3nt: TGTGCCAGTTCCTCCGGGACAGGCTCCTACGAGCAGTACTTC; CDR3aa: CASSSGTGSYEQYF
d_gene: -; j_gene: TRBJ2-3; abundance: -; v_gene: TRBV19; CDR3nt: TGTGCCAGTAGTCTAGGGACGGGGCTGGCAGATACGCAGTATTTT; CDR3aa: CASSLGTGLADTQYF
d_gene: TRBD2; j_gene: TRBJ2-3; abundance: -; v_gene: TRBV5-4; CDR3nt: TGTGCCAGCAGCTTCTCGGCGGGAGTAGCAGATACGCAGTATTTT; CDR3aa: CASSFSAGVADTQYF
d_gene: -; j_gene: TRBJ2-7; abundance: -; v_gene: TRBV11-2; CDR3nt: TGTGCCAGCAGTTTTGGCGCAGGCGAGCAGTACTTC; CDR3aa: CASSFGAGEQYF
d_gene: TRBD1; j_gene: TRBJ1-1; abundance: -; v_gene: TRBV27; CDR3nt: TGTGCCAGCAGTCCCGGGACAGCTGGCACTGAAGCTTTCTTT; CDR3aa: CASSPGTAGTEAFF
d_gene: -; j_gene: TRBJ2-5; abundance: -; v_gene: TRBV7-8; CDR3nt: TGTGCCAGCAGCTTGGGACCTCCCGAGACCCAGTACTTC; CDR3aa: CASSLGPPETQYF
d_gene: TRBD2; j_gene: TRBJ2-7; abundance: -; v_gene: TRBV11-2; CDR3nt: TGTGCCAGCAGCCATTTAGCGGGAGTGGGGGAGCAGTACTTC; CDR3aa: CASSHLAGVGEQYF
d_gene: TRBD2; j_gene: TRBJ2-1; abundance: -; v_gene: TRBV7-9; CDR3nt: TGTGCCAGCAGCCCTACTAGCGGGGGGGTCGATGAGCAGTTCTTC; CDR3aa: CASSPTSGGVDEQFF
d_gene: -; j_gene: TRBJ2-1; abundance: -; v_gene: TRBV4-1; CDR3nt: TGCGCCAGCAGCCAAGTGGGGAGCTCCTACAATGAGCAGTTCTTC; CDR3aa: CASSQVGSSYNEQFF
d_gene: -; j_gene: TRBJ1-2; abundance: -; v_gene: TRBV9; CDR3nt: TGTGCCAGCAGCGCACAGGGTAACGGCTACACCTTC; CDR3aa: CASSAQGNGYTF
d_gene: -; j_gene: TRBJ1-4; abundance: few; v_gene: TRBV6-5; CDR3nt: TGTGCCAGCAGCTACGCCGGGGCCCATGAAAAACTGTTTTTT; CDR3aa: CASSYAGAHEKLFF
d_gene: -; j_gene: TRBJ1-2; abundance: -; v_gene: TRBV28; CDR3nt: TGTGCCAGCAGTTTAGTGGGCAGTAACTATGGCTACACCTTC; CDR3aa: CASSLVGSNYGYTF
d_gene: -; j_gene: TRBJ2-2; abundance: -; v_gene: TRBV28; CDR3nt: TGTGCCAGCAGGCCTTTCGGTTTGTTCGGGGAGCTGTTTTTT; CDR3aa: CASRPFGLFGELFF
d_gene: -; j_gene: TRBJ2-7; abundance: -; v_gene: TRBV2; CDR3nt: TGTGCCAGCAGTCTATCCTACGAGCAGTACTTC; CDR3aa: CASSLSYEQYF
d_gene: -; j_gene: TRBJ1-3; abundance: once; v_gene: TRBV13; CDR3nt: TGTGCCAGCAGCTTAGGCGAGGGACCTTCTGGAAACACCATATATTTT; CDR3aa: CASSLGEGPSGNTIYF
d_gene: -; j_gene: TRBJ1-4; abundance: -; v_gene: TRBV4-1; CDR3nt: TGCGCCAGCACCGGGGTGGGCGAAAAACTGTTTTTT; CDR3aa: CASTGVGEKLFF
d_gene: TRBD2; j_gene: TRBJ2-1; abundance: -; v_gene: TRBV5-6; CDR3nt: TGTGCCAGCGGCCGGGCTAGCGGGGGGTGGCATGAGCAGTTCTTC; CDR3aa: CASGRASGGWHEQFF
d_gene: -; j_gene: TRBJ1-4; abundance: -; v_gene: TRBV2; CDR3nt: TGTGCCAGCAGTGATGGGGCACAGGAAAAACTGTTTTTT; CDR3aa: CASSDGAQEKLFF
d_gene: -; j_gene: TRBJ2-3; abundance: -; v_gene: TRBV4-3; CDR3nt: TGCGCCAGCAGCCAAGCCCGCACAGATACGCAGTATTTT; CDR3aa: CASSQARTDTQYF
d_gene: TRBD2; j_gene: TRBJ2-7; abundance: -; v_gene: TRBV6-6; CDR3nt: TGTGCCAGCAGTTACCCGGGACTAGCGGGAGTCGAGCAGTACTTC; CDR3aa: CASSYPGLAGVEQYF
d_gene: -; j_gene: TRBJ1-2; abundance: many; v_gene: TRBV11-2; CDR3nt: TGTGCCAGCAGCTTAGATCAAGGCCCCGGTGGCTACACCTTC; CDR3aa: CASSLDQGPGGYTF
d_gene: TRBD1; j_gene: TRBJ1-1; abundance: -; v_gene: TRBV6-6; CDR3nt: TGTGCCAGCAGGGGACAGGGAGGAGCTTTCTTT; CDR3aa: CASRGQGGAFF
d_gene: TRBD2; j_gene: TRBJ2-3; abundance: -; v_gene: TRBV5-1; CDR3nt: TGCGCCAGCAGCTTAGGAGCGGGGTTAGATACGCAGTATTTT; CDR3aa: CASSLGAGLDTQYF
d_gene: -; j_gene: TRBJ1-2; abundance: -; v_gene: TRBV6-6; CDR3nt: TGTGCCAGCAGTTACTTCGCAGGGAAGAGGAACTATGGCTACACCTTC; CDR3aa: CASSYFAGKRNYGYTF
d_gene: -; j_gene: TRBJ1-6; abundance: -; v_gene: TRBV27; CDR3nt: TGTGCCAGCAGCCCCGGGAAGAATTCACCCCTCCACTTT; CDR3aa: CASSPGKNSPLHF
d_gene: TRBD2; j_gene: TRBJ2-7; abundance: -; v_gene: TRBV13; CDR3nt: TGTGCCAGCAGCCAAGCGGGGGGGCTATACGAGCAGTACTTC; CDR3aa: CASSQAGGLYEQYF
d_gene: TRBD1; j_gene: TRBJ2-7; abundance: -; v_gene: TRBV11-2; CDR3nt: TGTGCCAGCAGCCAGAGGGGGCCCTACGAGCAGTACTTC; CDR3aa: CASSQRGPYEQYF
d_gene: TRBD1; j_gene: TRBJ2-7; abundance: -; v_gene: TRBV29-1; CDR3nt: TGCAGCGTCGATACAGGGGGGATTTCCTACGAGCAGTACTTC; CDR3aa: CSVDTGGISYEQYF
d_gene: -; j_gene: TRBJ1-6; abundance: few; v_gene: TRBV25-1; CDR3nt: TGTGCCAGCAAACGGGACCCGCCCTCACCCCTCCACTTT; CDR3aa: CASKRDPPSPLHF
d_gene: TRBD1; j_gene: TRBJ2-1; abundance: -; v_gene: TRBV30; CDR3nt: TGTGCCTGGAGTGCATCCACAGGGGGCAGAGAGCAGTTCTTC; CDR3aa: CAWSASTGGREQFF
d_gene: -; j_gene: TRBJ1-5; abundance: -; v_gene: TRBV30; CDR3nt: TGTGCCTGGGGTAGTGAAAATAGCAATCAGCCCCAGCATTTT; CDR3aa: CAWGSENSNQPQHF
d_gene: -; j_gene: TRBJ1-5; abundance: once; v_gene: TRBV27; CDR3nt: TGTGCCAGCAGTGAAGGTAGGTCAAGCAATCAGCCCCAGCATTTT; CDR3aa: CASSEGRSSNQPQHF
d_gene: -; j_gene: TRBJ2-2; abundance: -; v_gene: TRBV30; CDR3nt: TGTGCCTGGAGTGCAGGGAGTGGAACCGGGGAGCTGTTTTTT; CDR3aa: CAWSAGSGTGELFF
d_gene: -; j_gene: TRBJ2-5; abundance: few; v_gene: TRBV6-6; CDR3nt: TGTGCCAGCAGTTACGGAACAGGGAAAGAGACCCAGTACTTC; CDR3aa: CASSYGTGKETQYF
d_gene: -; j_gene: TRBJ1-1; abundance: -; v_gene: TRBV28; CDR3nt: TGTGCCAGCAATACGAACACTGAAGCTTTCTTT; CDR3aa: CASNTNTEAFF
d_gene: -; j_gene: TRBJ2-5; abundance: -; v_gene: TRBV10-2; CDR3nt: TGCGCCAGCAGTGATAATAGCGTCGAGACCCAGTACTTC; CDR3aa: CASSDNSVETQYF
d_gene: -; j_gene: TRBJ1-5; abundance: -; v_gene: TRBV7-9; CDR3nt: TGTGCCAGCAGCTTAGGCCCCCGACCCCAGCATTTT; CDR3aa: CASSLGPRPQHF
d_gene: -; j_gene: TRBJ1-2; abundance: once; v_gene: TRBV5-5; CDR3nt: TGTGCCAGCAGCTTATATAACTATGGCTACACCTTC; CDR3aa: CASSLYNYGYTF
d_gene: -; j_gene: TRBJ1-5; abundance: -; v_gene: TRBV4-3; CDR3nt: TGCGCCAGCAGCCGGGGACTAAATCAGCCCCAGCATTTT; CDR3aa: CASSRGLNQPQHF
d_gene: -; j_gene: TRBJ1-5; abundance: -; v_gene: TRBV19; CDR3nt: TGTGCCAGTAGTATGACGGACCTGGGGCAGCCCCAGCATTTT; CDR3aa: CASSMTDLGQPQHF
d_gene: -; j_gene: TRBJ2-3; abundance: -; v_gene: TRBV5-1; CDR3nt: TGCGCCAGCAGCTTGACAGGGGACTCCACAGATACGCAGTATTTT; CDR3aa: CASSLTGDSTDTQYF
d_gene: -; j_gene: TRBJ2-3; abundance: once; v_gene: TRBV7-6; CDR3nt: TGTGCCAGCAGCTATAGCGGAAGCACAGATACGCAGTATTTT; CDR3aa: CASSYSGSTDTQYF
d_gene: TRBD1; j_gene: TRBJ2-7; abundance: -; v_gene: TRBV27; CDR3nt: TGTGCCAGCAGCCTGACAGGGTCCTACGAGCAGTACTTC; CDR3aa: CASSLTGSYEQYF
d_gene: TRBD1; j_gene: TRBJ2-7; abundance: -; v_gene: TRBV30; CDR3nt: TGTGCCTGGAGTGTAGGACAGGGACTCGACGAGCAGTACTTC; CDR3aa: CAWSVGQGLDEQYF
d_gene: -; j_gene: TRBJ2-3; abundance: once; v_gene: TRBV10-1; CDR3nt: TGCGCCAGCAGTGTTCTACTTTCCACAGATACGCAGTATTTT; CDR3aa: CASSVLLSTDTQYF
d_gene: -; j_gene: TRBJ1-1; abundance: -; v_gene: TRBV6-5; CDR3nt: TGTGCCAGCAGTTACGCCGGGACAAGTGAAGCTTTCTTT; CDR3aa: CASSYAGTSEAFF
d_gene: TRBD2; j_gene: TRBJ2-2; abundance: -; v_gene: TRBV2; CDR3nt: TGTGCCAGCAGTGTGGGACTAGCGGGAGCTGCCGGGGAGCTGTTTTTT; CDR3aa: CASSVGLAGAAGELFF
d_gene: -; j_gene: TRBJ1-5; abundance: -; v_gene: TRBV4-1; CDR3nt: TGCGCCAGCAGCCAAGGCAGAGGCAGCAATCAGCCCCAGCATTTT; CDR3aa: CASSQGRGSNQPQHF
d_gene: TRBD1; j_gene: TRBJ2-7; abundance: -; v_gene: TRBV15; CDR3nt: TGTGCCACCGGAGCGGGGACAGGGACACACGAGCAGTACTTC; CDR3aa: CATGAGTGTHEQYF
d_gene: TRBD2; j_gene: TRBJ2-5; abundance: -; v_gene: TRBV14; CDR3nt: TGTGCCAGCAGCCAAGGAGGGACTAGCGGGAGGGCCGGAGAGACCCAGTACTTC; CDR3aa: CASSQGGTSGRAGETQYF
d_gene: -; j_gene: TRBJ2-7; abundance: -; v_gene: TRBV7-6; CDR3nt: TGTGCCAGCAGCTTAGACGACTACGTCTCCTACGAGCAGTACTTC; CDR3aa: CASSLDDYVSYEQYF
d_gene: TRBD1; j_gene: TRBJ2-1; abundance: -; v_gene: TRBV11-1; CDR3nt: TGTGCCAGCAGCGCCCGGGACAGTGGAGTTAATGAGCAGTTCTTC; CDR3aa: CASSARDSGVNEQFF
d_gene: -; j_gene: TRBJ2-4; abundance: -; v_gene: TRBV4-1; CDR3nt: TGCGCCAGCAGCCTTAAGTCGGGCGGGGACATTCAGTACTTC; CDR3aa: CASSLKSGGDIQYF
d_gene: TRBD2; j_gene: TRBJ2-3; abundance: once; v_gene: TRBV6-1; CDR3nt: TGTGCCAGCAGTGAGACTAGCGGGGGGGCGTGGACAGATACGCAGTATTTT; CDR3aa: CASSETSGGAWTDTQYF